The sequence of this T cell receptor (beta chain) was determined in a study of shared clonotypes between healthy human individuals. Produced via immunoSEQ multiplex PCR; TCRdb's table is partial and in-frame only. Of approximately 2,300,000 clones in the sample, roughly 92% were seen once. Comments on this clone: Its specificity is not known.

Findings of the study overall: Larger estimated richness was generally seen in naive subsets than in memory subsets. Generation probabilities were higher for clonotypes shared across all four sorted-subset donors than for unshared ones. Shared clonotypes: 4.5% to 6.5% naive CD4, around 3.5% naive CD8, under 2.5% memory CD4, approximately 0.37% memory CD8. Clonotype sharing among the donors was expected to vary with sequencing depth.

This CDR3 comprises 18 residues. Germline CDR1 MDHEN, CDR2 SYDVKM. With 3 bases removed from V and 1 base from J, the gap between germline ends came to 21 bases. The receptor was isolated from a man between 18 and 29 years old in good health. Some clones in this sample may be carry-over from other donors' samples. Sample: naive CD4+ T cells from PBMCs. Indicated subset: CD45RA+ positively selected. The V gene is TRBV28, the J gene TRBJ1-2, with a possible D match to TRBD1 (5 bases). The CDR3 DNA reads TGTGCCAGCAGTTTGCGCAAGGGGAGAGAGGGTTTTAACTATGGCTACACCTTC. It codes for CASSLRKGREGFNYGYTF.